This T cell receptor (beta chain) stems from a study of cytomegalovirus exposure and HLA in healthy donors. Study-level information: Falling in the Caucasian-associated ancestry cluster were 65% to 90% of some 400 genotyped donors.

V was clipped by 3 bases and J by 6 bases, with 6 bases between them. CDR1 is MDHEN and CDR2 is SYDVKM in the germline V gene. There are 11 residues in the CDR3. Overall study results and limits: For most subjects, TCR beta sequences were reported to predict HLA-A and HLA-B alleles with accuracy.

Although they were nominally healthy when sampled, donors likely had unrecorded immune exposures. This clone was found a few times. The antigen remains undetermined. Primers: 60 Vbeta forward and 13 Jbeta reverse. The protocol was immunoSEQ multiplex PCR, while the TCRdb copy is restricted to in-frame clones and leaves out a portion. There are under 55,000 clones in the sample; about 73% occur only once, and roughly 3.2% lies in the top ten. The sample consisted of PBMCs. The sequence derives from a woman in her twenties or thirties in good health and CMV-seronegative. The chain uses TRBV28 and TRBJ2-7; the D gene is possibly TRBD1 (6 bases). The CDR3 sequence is CASSLGAEQYF. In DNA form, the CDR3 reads TGTGCCAGCAGTTTGGGGGCCGAGCAGTACTTC.